This T cell receptor (beta chain) stems from a study of T cell repertoires in cytomegalovirus infection. Turning to the study itself: CMV infection plus the matching HLA type was flagged by public TCR beta signatures. Study conclusions and caveats: Ex vivo, HLA-C-restricted CMV-specific TCR beta clonotypes prevailed over the rest of the response. Cumulative frequency of public TCR beta families picked out carriers of CMV plus the relevant HLA.

TCRdb used MiXCR to reprocess the reads, holding one entry per CDR3 protein. Seen here are around 450,000 distinct CDR3 sequences, roughly 30% observed once, and the top ten hold approximately 14%. With respect to this clonotype: Its antigen remains unidentified.

The CDR3 is 16 amino acids. Germline V gene data show CDR1 as SGHTA and CDR2 as FQGNSA. V dropped 1 base and J dropped 3; count of bases not matched to a gene: 4. This sequence was found in a human donor in good health (CMV status not recorded). Some clones in this sample may be carry-over from other donors' samples. The sample was PBMCs. V is TRBV7-2 and J is TRBJ2-1, with 9 bases identical to TRBD2. In DNA form, the CDR3 reads TGTGCCAGCAGCTTAGGTAGCGGGGGATTCTACAATGAGCAGTTCTTC. Its protein product is CASSLGSGGFYNEQFF.